This T cell receptor beta chain was retrieved from a study of T-cell memory formation after mild COVID-19. Study-wide points: Cross-reactive memory appears to have joined, as suggested by some responding clones showing up in pre-infection memory.

TCRdb re-called the 5' RACE reads through MiXCR, storing one row per CDR3 protein. The data contain roughly 120,000 distinct CDR3 sequences, 16% of them singletons. This CDR3 is built from 11 residues. Trimming pared 6 bases from V and 3 bases from J, leaving 9 bases between. Germline V lookup: CDR1 DFQATT, CDR2 SNEGSKA (reference sequence). Notes on this clonotype: Antigen unknown.

This clonotype originated in an adult woman who had mild COVID-19 (a few samples of this study predate the infection). Cell type and time point are not known. The chain uses TRBV20-1 and TRBJ2-7, with D tentatively TRBD2 (6 bases). Sequencing was carried out using PBMCs or a T cell subset sorted from them (not recorded which). The DNA of the CDR3 is TGCAGTGCCACAGCGGGCTACGAGCAGTACTTC. As protein: CSATAGYEQYF.